This TCR beta chain was recorded in a study of blood T cell repertoires in COVID-19. As for the study in general: Spain, Italy and the United States supplied samples that represented acute and convalescent COVID-19. T cells, B-cell-depleted T cells, or PBMCs provided the cDNA or gDNA that served as material.

From germline, CDR1 is MDHEN and CDR2 SYDVKM. The CDR3 spans 13 residues. V was pared by 5 bases and J by 8 bases, with 15 bases between. This clone appeared a single time. Data came from immunoSEQ multiplex PCR; TCRdb stores just in-frame clones and leaves some out. The sample carries some 180,000 clones, around 80% recorded once. The sample taken for sequencing was peripheral blood. The clonotype comes from a woman in her 70s who had recovered from COVID-19. The gene calls are TRBV28 and TRBJ1-2, with a possible D match to TRBD1 (5 bases). The CDR3 DNA reads TGTGCCAGCAGTCAACAGGACCTGGGGGGCTACACCTTC. Its protein product is CASSQQDLGGYTF.